This entry features one T cell receptor beta chain sequence. Trimming left V 5 bases short and J 9 bases short, with 8 bases between. The CDR3 totals 11 residues. CDR1 is LNHNV and CDR2 is YYDKDF in the germline V gene (reference sequence). Profiled with immunoSEQ multiplex PCR; TCRdb holds only in-frame clones, not every one. The data contain about 85,000 clones, 88% of them singletons. These data are taken from a study of identifying expanded T cells in peripheral blood. Sequencing input: blood. The chain is built from TRBV15 and TRBJ1-5; a possible D gene is TRBD1 (6 bases). The sequence derives from a person aged 18 to 70 in good health. In DNA, the CDR3 is TGTGCCACCAGCGGAGGGGGGCCCCAGCATTTT. Its protein is CATSGGGPQHF.